A single sample gave rise to the 22 T cell receptor beta chains below, sequenced in a study of blood T cell repertoires in COVID-19. The method was immunoSEQ multiplex PCR; TCRdb's version includes in-frame clones alone and lacks a portion of them. Here the sample spans about 140,000 clones, 84% being singletons. The sequenced material came from PBMCs or T cells enriched from blood (not recorded which). These receptors all come from a woman in her late teens or twenties who had been exposed to COVID-19.

The chain employs TRBV18 and TRBJ2-3; TRBD1 matches 8 bases. Germline CDR1 and CDR2: KGHSH and LQKENI. The CDR3 covers 15 residues. Germline trimming cut 6 bases from V and 1 base from J; bases unmatched to any gene: 6. The CDR3 coding sequence is TGTGCCAGCTCCAAGAACAGGGGGGGCACAGATACGCAGTATTTT. Translation: CASSKNRGGTDTQYF.

This rearrangement joins TRBV6-2 or TRBV6-3 to TRBJ1-2, with 9 bases identical to TRBD1. V gave up 5 bases and J gave up 4 bases; unmatched junction bases: 5. The length of the CDR3 is 14 residues. In germline, CDR1 is MNHEY, CDR2 SVGEGT. This chain's CDR3 is CASSRTGESYGYTF. The DNA of the CDR3 is TGTGCCAGCAGTAGGACAGGGGAGAGCTATGGCTACACCTTC.

This clone was counted a few times. This chain links TRBV19 with TRBJ1-4; 11 bases are a match to TRBD1. CDR3 length: 15 residues. V dropped 3 bases and J dropped 7; count of bases not matched to a gene: 4. Per germline, CDR1 LNHDA and CDR2 SQIVND (reference sequence). The CDR3 sequence is CASSITGTGGEKLFF. The CDR3 nucleotides are TGTGCCAGTAGTATCACCGGGACAGGGGGTGAAAAACTGTTTTTT.

The gene calls are TRBV28 and TRBJ1-1; 12 bases agree with TRBD1. The CDR3 contains 15 residues. Germline assignment: CDR1 MDHEN and CDR2 SYDVKM. The V and J ends lost 4 bases and 5 bases, in that order; junction bases with no gene match: 5. The CDR3 protein is CASSSGTGGWTEAFF. The CDR3 nucleotides read TGTGCCAGCAGTTCGGGGACAGGGGGCTGGACTGAAGCTTTCTTT.

V is TRBV10-2 and J is TRBJ1-4, with 8 bases that match TRBD1. Germline V CDR1 and CDR2: WSHSY, SAAADI. The CDR3 covers 17 residues. After removal of 3 bases from V and 7 bases from J, the junction contained 13 bases not matched to a gene. CDR3 coding DNA: TGCGCCAGCAGTGATCCGGGACAGGTTCCGGGAGGTGAAAAACTGTTTTTT. It specifies CASSDPGQVPGGEKLFF.

The chain employs TRBV18 and TRBJ2-5; D might be TRBD1 (6 bases). V was clipped by 5 bases and J by 1 base, with 14 bases between them. This CDR3 comprises 15 residues. Germline CDR1 KGHSH, CDR2 LQKENI. The CDR3 here is CASSRAGAIQETQYF. CDR3 nucleotides: TGTGCCAGCTCAAGGGCAGGGGCGATCCAAGAGACCCAGTACTTC.

The chain combines TRBV28 with TRBJ1-1; D call uncertain. The germline V and J ends were trimmed by 8 bases and 10 bases, with 23 bases remaining between them. The CDR3 is made up of 14 amino acids. CDR1 and CDR2 (germline): MDHEN, SYDVKM. This chain's CDR3 is CASDGLMANYGAFF. CDR3 coding DNA: TGTGCCAGCGACGGACTCATGGCGAATTACGGAGCTTTCTTT. Filled out from reference TRBV28 and TRBJ1-1, the complete variable domain reads DVKVTQSSRYLVKRTGEKVFLECVQDMDHENMFWYRQDPGLGLRLIYFSYDVKMKEKGDIPEGYSVSREKKERFSLILESASTNQTSMYLCASDGLMANYGAFFGQGTRLTVV.

The chain joins TRBV5-4 to TRBJ2-5; D may be TRBD2 (6 bases). Trimming stripped 0 bases from V and 1 base from J, with 10 bases between. The germline V gene has CDR1 SGHNT and CDR2 YYREEE (reference sequence). The CDR3 is 15 amino acids. As DNA, the CDR3 is TGTGCCAGCAGCTTGGCTCTAGCGCGCCAAGAGACCCAGTACTTC. Translated: CASSLALARQETQYF.

The rearrangement joins TRBV12-3 or TRBV12-4 to TRBJ1-4, with 9 bases lining up with TRBD1. Trimming took 6 bases from V and 6 from J; bases not matched to a gene: 2. The CDR3 is 13 residues long. This chain's CDR3 is CASRRTGDEKLFF. The CDR3 DNA follows: TGTGCCAGCAGGCGGACAGGGGATGAAAAACTGTTTTTT.

The chain combines TRBV6-5 with TRBJ2-7; the match to TRBD1 covers 11 bases. The CDR3 runs to 14 residues. V dropped 5 bases and J dropped 4; count of bases not matched to a gene: 4. The germline gives CDR1 MNHEY, CDR2 SVGAGI. CDR3 residues: CASSQDRGLYEQYF. Written as DNA, the CDR3 is TGTGCCAGCAGTCAGGACAGGGGGCTATACGAGCAGTACTTC.

This chain joins TRBV5-1 and TRBJ1-1, with 8 bases fitting TRBD1. J gave up 5 bases and V 4 bases, and 10 bases lay outside the gene matches. The CDR3 extends over 15 amino acids. Per germline, CDR1 SGHRS and CDR2 YFSETQ. The CDR3 loop reads CASSLSRTGGTEAFF. CDR3 coding DNA: TGCGCCAGCAGCCTCAGTCGCACAGGGGGGACTGAAGCTTTCTTT.

V is TRBV30 and J is TRBJ1-1; TRBD1 might be the D (6 bases). Trimming stripped 5 bases from V and 2 bases from J, with 15 bases between. This CDR3 is 14 amino acids long. Per the germline V gene, CDR1 is GTSNPN and CDR2 is SVGIG (reference sequence). CDR3 residues: CAWDTGTSNTEAFF. DNA of the CDR3: TGTGCCTGGGATACCGGGACATCAAACACTGAAGCTTTCTTT.

The chain recombines TRBV27 with TRBJ2-7; 12 bases line up with TRBD2. This CDR3 region has 14 residues. V dropped 5 bases and J dropped 5; count of bases not matched to a gene: 4. Germline V lookup: CDR1 MNHEY, CDR2 SMNVEV (reference sequence). CDR3 in DNA: TGTGCCAGCAGTGTCGGACTAGCGGGAAACGAGCAGTACTTC. Amino acids: CASSVGLAGNEQYF.

This clone was recorded many times. The chain couples TRBV11-2 to TRBJ1-1, with TRBD1 matching over 10 bases. Per germline, CDR1 SGHAT and CDR2 FQNNGV. The CDR3 is made up of 14 amino acids. J lost 3 bases, V lost 6 bases, and 4 bases had no gene match. The CDR3 region has the DNA TGTGCCAGCAGGCTGACAGGGGGCTACACTGAAGCTTTCTTT. The encoded protein is CASRLTGGYTEAFF.

The chain carries TRBV30 and TRBJ1-2; 7 bases map to TRBD1. With 0 bases clipped from V and 7 bases from J, the junction kept 8 bases outside the gene matches. The CDR3 has 14 residues. Germline lookup yields CDR1 GTSNPN and CDR2 SVGIG (reference sequence). DNA of the CDR3: TGTGCCTGGAGTGTAGGGCCTGACAGGGCTGGCTACACCTTC. This sequence encodes CAWSVGPDRAGYTF.

This sequence joins TRBV11-2 and TRBJ1-3, with D maybe TRBD1 (5 bases). This CDR3 spans 15 amino acids. The germline V gene has CDR1 SGHAT and CDR2 FQNNGV. Deletions cut 4 bases from V and 1 base from J, with 11 bases between. The CDR3 region is CASSSSDSSGNTIYF. The CDR3 DNA is TGTGCCAGCAGCTCTTCCGACAGTTCTGGAAACACCATATATTTT.

The chain links TRBV19 to TRBJ1-2; no definite D call. From germline, CDR1 is LNHDA and CDR2 SQIVND (reference sequence). V dropped 4 bases and J dropped 8 bases, with 26 bases sitting between them. There are 17 residues in the CDR3. This CDR3 reads CASSTGLRVGDWYGYTF. For the CDR3, the DNA is TGTGCCAGTAGTACAGGATTGCGGGTTGGGGATTGGTACGGCTACACCTTC. Complete variable domain (other parts from reference TRBV19 and TRBJ1-2): DGGITQSPKYLFRKEGQNVTLSCEQNLNHDAMYWYRQDPGQGLRLIYYSQIVNDFQKGDIAEGYSVSREKKESFPLTVTSAQKNPTAFYLCASSTGLRVGDWYGYTFGSGTRLTVV.

CDR3 loop: CASSEARGPYEQYF. CDR3 nucleotide sequence: TGTGCCAGCAGTGAAGCGCGGGGGCCCTACGAGCAGTACTTC. The chain uses TRBV6-1 and TRBJ2-7; D possibly corresponds to TRBD2 (7 bases). CDR1 MNHNS and CDR2 SASEGT come from the germline V gene. The CDR3 is made up of 14 amino acids. V was cut by 0 bases and J by 2 bases, with 8 bases left in between.

V gene TRBV7-9 combines with J gene TRBJ1-2; D unclear. V dropped 2 bases and J dropped 5 bases, with 21 bases sitting between them. Germline CDR1 reads SEHNR; CDR2 reads FQNEAQ (reference sequence). This CDR3 spans 17 amino acids. The CDR3 nucleotides read TGTGCCAGCAGCTTAACCCCTACTGATCCGCGATTTTATGGCTACACCTTC. Protein product: CASSLTPTDPRFYGYTF.

The rearrangement links TRBV12-3 or TRBV12-4 to TRBJ2-1; D is undetermined. The length of the CDR3 is 13 residues. Between the trimmed V and J ends, which lost 5 bases and 4 bases, there was a span of 9 bases. CDR3 nucleotide sequence: TGTGCCAGCAGTACCGTAACATACAATGAGCAGTTCTTC. Encoded protein: CASSTVTYNEQFF.

CDR3 in DNA: TGTGCCTGGAGGACTGCTAATGAGCAGTTCTTC. Encoded protein: CAWRTANEQFF. The J gene is TRBJ2-1, the V gene TRBV30, with unresolved D. CDR3 length: 11 residues. V was pared by 3 bases and J by 7 bases, with 7 bases between. CDR1 GTSNPN and CDR2 SVGIG come from the germline V gene (reference sequence).

The rearrangement links TRBV11-3 to TRBJ1-1; a possible D gene is TRBD1 (6 bases). The CDR3 is made up of 16 amino acids. With 5 bases removed from V and 5 bases from J, the gap between germline ends came to 21 bases. Germline CDR1 is SGHNT and CDR2 is YENEEA. CDR3 DNA sequence: TGTGCCAGCAGCCTAAAACAGCTACAGGGAGGGACTGAAGCTTTCTTT. Protein: CASSLKQLQGGTEAFF.